These T cell receptor beta chains were read from a single sample in a study of control samples from healthy donors and cancer patients. Assay used: immunoSEQ multiplex PCR; TCRdb lists only in-frame clones, some missing. The sample lists some 34,000 clones, over 85% occurring once. The sequencing input was PBMCs. These receptors were collected from a man aged 40-49 years with colorectal cancer. The conserved cysteine and the conserved F or W are not part of the CDR3 here. Clone size is shown for a subset of rows, as once, few, many or a class of expanded clone.

v_call	clone_size	j_call	cdr3_aa
TRBV2	NA	TRBJ1-2	ASSEALRVNHLFYGYT
TRBV14	NA	TRBJ1-1	ASSTEQGAITEAF
TRBV24-1	NA	TRBJ2-3	ATSEAGSSTDTQY
TRBV5-1	NA	TRBJ1-3	ASSSDSGNTIY
TRBV14	NA	TRBJ2-1	ASREDNEQF
TRBV7-3	once	TRBJ2-5	ASSLWAGQETQY
TRBV5-1	NA	TRBJ2-2	ASSQGQGGGGELF
TRBV18	NA	TRBJ1-1	ASSRTGSPTEAF
TRBV20-1	NA	TRBJ1-3	SASNAGHTIY
TRBV7-2	NA	TRBJ2-5	ASSEPLDPNQETQY
TRBV5-6	NA	TRBJ1-2	ASSPDGDHGYT
TRBV2	NA	TRBJ1-1	ASSRDRGGTEAF
TRBV24-1	NA	TRBJ2-5	ATSDAGTNQETQY
TRBV19	NA	TRBJ1-5	ASSVHIGDGDQPQH
TRBV6-2/TRBV6-3	NA	TRBJ2-5	ASSYSRVETQY
TRBV6-1	NA	TRBJ2-3	ASSAQLGGSPDTQY
TRBV6-1	NA	TRBJ2-1	ASSVGTSGGAREQF
TRBV11-2	NA	TRBJ2-7	ASSSRLSYEQY
TRBV18	NA	TRBJ1-3	ASSKDHSGNTIY
TRBV29-1	NA	TRBJ1-2	SAYRGSGYGYT
TRBV13	NA	TRBJ2-3	ASSSKSTPDTQY
TRBV19	NA	TRBJ2-2	ASSMGAPGGELF
TRBV6-6	NA	TRBJ1-2	ASSYSTGDYGYT
TRBV6-1	NA	TRBJ2-3	ASSEVRTGTAVGTDTQY
TRBV27	once	TRBJ2-6	ASSVGTSGGASGANVLT
TRBV5-1	NA	TRBJ2-7	ASSPGPGLAGDHSYEQY
TRBV9	NA	TRBJ2-5	ASSVGGGQETQY
TRBV28	NA	TRBJ1-2	ASSLGQNYGYT
TRBV23-1	NA	TRBJ2-2	ASSQSGWNTGELF
TRBV7-2	NA	TRBJ1-1	ASSAAGGVNTEAF
TRBV11-2	once	TRBJ1-2	ASSPGQTYGYT
TRBV19	NA	TRBJ2-5	ASSIGKVLRQETQY
TRBV2	NA	TRBJ1-5	ASGGRLEPQH
TRBV3-1/TRBV3-2	NA	TRBJ1-1	ASSQTFPSAEAF
TRBV7-9	few	TRBJ1-1	ASSLSRGATEAF
TRBV5-6	NA	TRBJ2-5	ASSFRETQY
TRBV11-2	once	TRBJ1-5	ASSTGPGQPQH
TRBV18	NA	TRBJ1-2	ASSPGEGGYT
TRBV7-6	NA	TRBJ1-4	ASSLRFWDSNEKLF
TRBV5-4	NA	TRBJ1-1	ASSLGQGARGTEAF
TRBV5-6	NA	TRBJ1-3	ASSLRSATGGNTIY
TRBV5-6	NA	TRBJ1-5	ASSQGDIQPQH
TRBV5-6	NA	TRBJ1-1	ASSSGTGAKRMNTEAF
TRBV2	NA	TRBJ2-1	ASSEYGGNEQF
TRBV3-1/TRBV3-2	NA	TRBJ1-3	ASSQDRVSGNTIY
TRBV3-1/TRBV3-2	NA	TRBJ2-7	ASSQGTRYDHYVFQY
TRBV7-3	NA	TRBJ1-4	ASSRATGDREKLF
TRBV19	NA	TRBJ1-5	ASSIKNYSNQPQH
TRBV11-3	NA	TRBJ2-1	ASSLERRGSYNEQF
TRBV7-6	NA	TRBJ2-5	ASSLIAGGQETQY